The 24 T cell receptor beta chains below come from one sample, sequenced in a study of blood T cell repertoires in COVID-19. Sequenced by immunoSEQ multiplex PCR; TCRdb stores in-frame clones only, minus some. The table includes fewer than 250,000 clones, around 82% detected once. The sample comprised peripheral blood. Receptors originate from a woman aged 40 to 50 with acute or convalescent COVID-19.

The rearrangement links TRBV5-1 to TRBJ2-2; D not resolved. Germline V gene lookup returns CDR1 SGHRS and CDR2 YFSETQ. V was shortened by 2 bases and J by 3 bases, with 11 bases between the two germline ends. CDR3 length: 15 residues. Here the CDR3 reads CASSFSATDTGELFF. CDR3 in DNA: TGCGCCAGCAGCTTTTCTGCCACGGACACCGGGGAGCTGTTTTTT.

This sequence joins TRBV19 and TRBJ1-1, with D hard to call. Germline assignment: CDR1 LNHDA and CDR2 SQIVND (reference sequence). The V and J ends lost 1 base and 4 bases respectively, with 13 bases between them. The CDR3 has 15 residues. CDR3 sequence (DNA): TGTGCCAGTAGTATAGGGGGAGGAAGGAGCACTGAAGCTTTCTTT. The encoded protein is CASSIGGGRSTEAFF.

The rearrangement links TRBV5-1 to TRBJ1-6; 7 bases fit TRBD1. Germline CDR1 reads SGHRS; CDR2 reads YFSETQ. The CDR3 runs to 15 residues. The V segment lost 4 bases and the J segment 7 bases; nucleotides outside the gene matches: 8. This chain's CDR3 is CASSTEGAGNSPLHF. CDR3 nucleotides: TGCGCCAGCAGCACCGAGGGGGCTGGGAATTCACCCCTCCACTTT.

This clone was seen a handful of times. The chain has TRBV25-1 and TRBJ2-7; possible D gene TRBD2, 6 bases. The length of the CDR3 is 13 residues. V dropped 2 bases and J dropped 7 bases, with 12 bases sitting between them. The V gene's germline CDR1 is MGHDK and CDR2 SYGVNS. Written as DNA, the CDR3 is TGTGCCAGCAGTGAACAGAGGGGAGGTGAGCAGTACTTC. The encoded protein is CASSEQRGGEQYF.

The rearrangement uses TRBV5-1 and TRBJ2-5; D is possibly TRBD1 (5 bases). In germline, CDR1 is SGHRS, CDR2 YFSETQ. The CDR3 is 15 amino acids. V dropped 2 bases and J dropped 5 bases, with 16 bases sitting between them. CDR3 residues: CASSFEKGSGETQYF. CDR3 sequence (DNA): TGCGCCAGCAGCTTCGAAAAGGGGTCCGGGGAGACCCAGTACTTC.

This chain uses TRBV11-2 with TRBJ2-1; TRBD1 matches 7 bases. This CDR3 region has 14 residues. Germline trimming cut 5 bases from V and 6 bases from J; bases unmatched to any gene: 7. Germline CDR1 is SGHAT and CDR2 is FQNNGV. Here the CDR3 reads CASSPRGWRNEQFF. The CDR3, as DNA: TGTGCCAGCAGCCCCAGGGGGTGGCGCAATGAGCAGTTCTTC.

V and J are TRBV3-1 (or the pseudogene TRBV3-2) and TRBJ1-2; 8 bases agree with TRBD1. This CDR3 has 12 residues. The V gene's germline CDR1 is LGHDT and CDR2 YNNKEL (reference sequence). V was clipped by 4 bases and J by 6 bases; unmatched bases: 1. This CDR3 reads CASSRTGNGYTF. The CDR3 DNA is TGTGCCAGCAGCCGGACAGGGAATGGCTACACCTTC.

The chain is built from TRBV6-6 and TRBJ1-3, with D tentatively TRBD1 (5 bases). From germline, CDR1 is MNHNY and CDR2 SVGAGI (reference sequence). CDR3 size: 14 residues. V shed 2 bases and J shed 2 bases, with 7 bases lying between them. CDR3: CASSYAGTGNTIYF. The CDR3 DNA reads as TGTGCCAGCAGTTACGCAGGGACTGGAAACACCATATATTTT.

The genes are TRBV9 and TRBJ2-2; TRBD2 agrees at 10 bases. Germline V CDR1 and CDR2: SGDLS, YYNGEE. CDR3 length: 17 residues. V lost 1 base to trimming and J lost 1 base; unmatched junction nucleotides: 4. CDR3 DNA sequence: TGTGCCAGCAGCGTAAAGCGGGGGGGGCAGAACACCGGGGAGCTGTTTTTT. Translated, it gives CASSVKRGGQNTGELFF.

The genes are TRBV6-6 and TRBJ1-2; 12 nucleotides agree with TRBD1. The junction had 4 bases not matched to a gene; V was cut back by 2 bases and J by 3 bases. Germline CDR1 MNHNY, CDR2 SVGAGI (reference sequence). CDR3 length: 16 amino acids. CDR3 region: CASSYAGTGGDYGYTF. The CDR3 region has the DNA TGTGCCAGCAGTTACGCCGGGACAGGGGGCGACTATGGCTACACCTTC.

The chain carries TRBV2 and TRBJ2-5; 8 bases align to TRBD2. The CDR3 contains 15 residues. The germline V gene encodes CDR1 SNHLY and CDR2 FYNNEI. With V trimmed by 1 base and J by 4 bases, 5 bases remained unmatched. CDR3 sequence reads: CASSEGAGAPETQYF. As DNA, the CDR3 is TGTGCCAGCAGTGAAGGAGCGGGAGCTCCAGAGACCCAGTACTTC.

The V gene is TRBV7-2, the J gene TRBJ2-2; 7 bases are a match to TRBD2. Germline V gives CDR1 SGHTA, CDR2 FQGNSA. The CDR3 totals 17 residues. V dropped 5 bases and J dropped 6; count of bases not matched to a gene: 15. The CDR3 is CASSASRARELAGELFF. The CDR3 nucleotides are TGTGCCAGCAGCGCCTCCCGAGCGCGGGAGTTGGCCGGGGAGCTGTTTTTT.

The chain recombines TRBV6-2 or TRBV6-3 with TRBJ1-1, with 7 bases aligning to TRBD1. Germline loops: CDR1 MNHEY, CDR2 SVGEGT. This CDR3 has 14 residues. With 6 bases clipped from V and 0 bases from J, the junction kept 4 bases outside the gene matches. The CDR3 sequence is CASSIQGLNTEAFF. CDR3 DNA: TGTGCCAGCAGCATACAGGGGTTGAACACTGAAGCTTTCTTT.

This clone was found a few times. V is TRBV6-4 and J is TRBJ1-6; tentatively, D is TRBD1 (6 bases). The V end lost 8 bases, the J end lost 7 bases, and 15 bases lay between the germline ends. The CDR3 loop spans 14 amino acids. From germline, CDR1 is MRHNA and CDR2 SNTAGT. The CDR3 nucleotides are TGTGCCAGCCGGGACACCAGTTGGAATTCACCCCTCCACTTT. Its translation: CASRDTSWNSPLHF.

V gene TRBV5-5 combines with J gene TRBJ1-6, with D perhaps matching TRBD1 (6 bases). Germline V CDR1 and CDR2: SGHKS, YYEKEE (reference sequence). CDR3 length: 18 amino acids. V was cut by 4 bases and J by 2 bases, with 19 bases left in between. The CDR3 coding sequence is TGTGCCAGCAGCCAAACTGAGGGGGGGCGGCCCTATAATTCACCCCTCCACTTT. Its protein is CASSQTEGGRPYNSPLHF.

V usage is TRBV11-2 and J usage is TRBJ1-3; perhaps TRBD1 as D (5 bases). From germline, CDR1 is SGHAT and CDR2 FQNNGV. This CDR3 has 16 amino acids. Trimming cost V 6 bases and J 0 bases, with 15 bases left between them. The CDR3 DNA reads as TGTGCCAGCAGTCTTCCCTCGACAGACTCTGGAAACACCATATATTTT. Protein product: CASSLPSTDSGNTIYF.

This clone turned up a few times. V is TRBV18 and J is TRBJ2-1; TRBD2 matches 12 bases. The germline CDR1 and CDR2 sequences are KGHSH and LQKENI. The CDR3 has 16 amino acids. V trimming: 3 bases; J trimming: 6 bases; junction bases outside the gene matches: 6. CDR3: CASSPRGGLAGNEQFF. CDR3 coding DNA: TGTGCCAGCTCACCTCGGGGGGGACTAGCGGGCAATGAGCAGTTCTTC.

The V gene is TRBV5-1, the J gene TRBJ2-1, with D perhaps matching TRBD2 (6 bases). Trimming took off 2 bases at V and 0 bases at J, with 9 bases between the two ends. CDR1 is SGHRS and CDR2 is YFSETQ in the germline V gene. The CDR3 has 15 amino acids. The CDR3, as DNA: TGCGCCAGCAGCTTCCTGACTAGCTCCTACAATGAGCAGTTCTTC. Translated, it gives CASSFLTSSYNEQFF.

The chain carries TRBV5-1 and TRBJ1-1, with no clear D. The CDR3 loop spans 14 amino acids. V lost 0 bases, J lost 5 bases, and 11 bases lay in between. Per germline, CDR1 SGHRS and CDR2 YFSETQ. CDR3 nucleotides: TGCGCCAGCAGCTTGGCCGTCCCCCGGACTGAAGCTTTCTTT. Translated: CASSLAVPRTEAFF.

This clone was observed a single time. The DNA of the CDR3 is TGTGCCTGGAGTGTCTGGGCAGCGGTAAGCTCCTACGAGCAGTACTTC. Its protein product is CAWSVWAAVSSYEQYF. The gene calls are TRBV30 and TRBJ2-7, with D perhaps matching TRBD2 (5 bases). The CDR3 contains 16 residues. The ends were cut back, 0 bases at V and 0 bases at J, with 15 bases in the middle. The V gene's germline CDR1 is GTSNPN and CDR2 SVGIG (reference sequence).

The chain is built from TRBV30 and TRBJ1-2; D is perhaps TRBD1 (5 bases). This CDR3 has 16 residues. Germline lookup yields CDR1 GTSNPN and CDR2 SVGIG (reference sequence). V was cut by 6 bases and J by 5 bases, with 25 bases left in between. CDR3 sequence reads: CACRVRQIELFYGYTF. The CDR3 DNA is TGTGCCTGCCGGGTGCGACAGATCGAACTTTTTTATGGCTACACCTTC.

Only a few counts were recorded for this clone. V usage is TRBV11-2 and J usage is TRBJ2-6; possibly TRBD1 for D (5 bases). The germline V and J ends were trimmed by 2 bases and 0 bases, with 11 bases remaining between them. The CDR3 totals 17 residues. Germline CDR1 reads SGHAT; CDR2 reads FQNNGV. CDR3 sequence reads: CASSLRAGRSGANVLTF. CDR3 DNA sequence: TGTGCCAGCAGCTTAAGGGCAGGGCGCTCTGGGGCCAACGTCCTGACTTTC.

This chain connects TRBV6-5 to TRBJ2-7; 11 bases align to TRBD1. With 5 bases clipped from V and 2 bases from J, the junction kept 2 bases outside the gene matches. This CDR3 comprises 14 residues. Germline CDR1 MNHEY, CDR2 SVGAGI. CDR3 sequence (DNA): TGTGCCAGCAGTCCGGGACAGGGGGCCTACGAGCAGTACTTC. Its translation is CASSPGQGAYEQYF.

CDR3 sequence reads: CASSVVGQGSSPLHF. The CDR3 DNA reads as TGTGCCAGCTCGGTTGTGGGACAGGGGTCTTCACCCCTCCACTTT. This sequence joins TRBV18 and TRBJ1-6, with TRBD1 matching over 10 bases. Looked up from germline, CDR1 is KGHSH and CDR2 is LQKENI. The CDR3 loop spans 15 amino acids. Trimming at V came to 6 bases and at J to 9 bases, leaving 8 bases not matched to a gene.